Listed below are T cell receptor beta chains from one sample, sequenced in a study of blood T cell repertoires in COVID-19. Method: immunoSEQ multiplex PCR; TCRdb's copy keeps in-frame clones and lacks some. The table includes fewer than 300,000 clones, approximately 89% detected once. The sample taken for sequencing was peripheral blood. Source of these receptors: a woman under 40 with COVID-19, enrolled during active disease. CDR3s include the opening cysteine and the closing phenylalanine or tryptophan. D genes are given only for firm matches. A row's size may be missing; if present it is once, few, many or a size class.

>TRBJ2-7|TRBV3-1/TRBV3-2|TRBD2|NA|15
CASSRLAGAGYEQYF
TGTGCCAGCAGCCGGCTAGCGGGAGCGGGCTACGAGCAGTACTTC
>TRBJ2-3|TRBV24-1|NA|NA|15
CATSESQGSKDTQYF
TGTGCCACCAGTGAATCTCAGGGAAGTAAAGATACGCAGTATTTT
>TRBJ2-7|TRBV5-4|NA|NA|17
CASSLDSPGGRGYEQYF
TGTGCCAGCAGCTTGGACTCCCCAGGAGGGAGAGGCTACGAGCAGTACTTC
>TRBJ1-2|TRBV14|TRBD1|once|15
CASSQEDRGWWGYTF
TGTGCCAGCAGCCAAGAGGACAGGGGGTGGTGGGGCTACACCTTC
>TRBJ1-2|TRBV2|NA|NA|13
CASSSQGGYGYTF
TGTGCCAGCAGCTCACAGGGCGGCTATGGCTACACCTTC
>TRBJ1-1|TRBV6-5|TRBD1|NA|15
CASREPGQGFTEAFF
TGTGCCAGCAGAGAGCCGGGACAGGGGTTCACTGAAGCTTTCTTT
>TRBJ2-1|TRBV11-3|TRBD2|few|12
CASSGSLNEQFF
TGTGCCAGTAGCGGGAGTTTAAATGAGCAGTTCTTC
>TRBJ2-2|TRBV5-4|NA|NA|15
CASSLAVVGGGELFF
TGTGCCAGCAGCTTGGCCGTTGTTGGCGGGGGGGAGCTGTTTTTT
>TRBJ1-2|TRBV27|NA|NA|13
CASSHGTPGSYTF
TGTGCCAGCAGTCATGGGACACCCGGGAGCTACACCTTC
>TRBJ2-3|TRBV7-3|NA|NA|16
CASSLGWGGLEDTQYF
TGTGCCAGCAGCTTAGGTTGGGGGGGCTTGGAAGATACGCAGTATTTT
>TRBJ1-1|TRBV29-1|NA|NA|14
CSVRDSSMNTEAFF
TGCAGCGTTCGAGACAGCTCCATGAACACTGAAGCTTTCTTT
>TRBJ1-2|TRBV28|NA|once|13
CASSLPGNYGYTF
TGTGCCAGCAGTTTACCCGGTAACTATGGCTACACCTTC
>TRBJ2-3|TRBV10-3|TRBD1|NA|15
CAIRSLQGTEDTQYF
TGTGCCATCAGATCACTACAGGGGACCGAAGATACGCAGTATTTT
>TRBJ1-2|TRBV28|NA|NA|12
CASSQASHGYTF
TGTGCCAGCAGCCAGGCGAGCCATGGCTACACCTTC
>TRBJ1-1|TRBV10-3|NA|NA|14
CATSFGTMNTEAFF
TGTGCCACCAGTTTTGGGACAATGAACACTGAAGCTTTCTTT
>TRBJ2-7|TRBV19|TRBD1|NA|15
CASSKQQGAYYEQYF
TGTGCCAGTAGTAAGCAACAGGGGGCTTACTACGAGCAGTACTTC
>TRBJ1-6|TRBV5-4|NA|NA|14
CASSWKIRDSPLHF
TGTGCCAGCAGCTGGAAGATCAGGGATTCACCCCTCCACTTT
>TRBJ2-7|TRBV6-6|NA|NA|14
CASSTSGLTYEQYF
TGTGCCAGCAGCACCTCCGGACTTACCTACGAGCAGTACTTC
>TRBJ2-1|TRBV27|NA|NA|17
CASSPRGSGHRDAEQFF
TGTGCCAGCAGTCCCCGGGGGAGCGGACACCGGGACGCGGAGCAGTTCTTC
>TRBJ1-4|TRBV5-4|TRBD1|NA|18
CASTSGGALQGAGEKLFF
TGTGCCAGCACCTCTGGGGGGGCTCTACAGGGGGCTGGGGAAAAACTGTTTTTT
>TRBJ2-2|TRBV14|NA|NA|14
CASSFQPGAGELFF
TGTGCCAGCAGCTTCCAACCGGGTGCCGGGGAGCTGTTTTTT
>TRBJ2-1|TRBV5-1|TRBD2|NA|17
CASSLAGGLAGVGEQFF
TGCGCCAGCAGCTTGGCAGGGGGACTAGCGGGAGTCGGGGAGCAGTTCTTC
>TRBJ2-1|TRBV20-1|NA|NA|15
CSASNGRRYTNEQFF
TGCAGTGCTAGTAACGGGAGAAGGTATACAAATGAGCAGTTCTTC
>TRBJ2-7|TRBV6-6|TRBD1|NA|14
CASQGGQGSYEQYF
TGTGCCAGCCAAGGGGGACAGGGGAGCTACGAGCAGTACTTC
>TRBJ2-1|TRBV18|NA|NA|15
CASSPQREPYNEQFF
TGTGCCAGCTCACCACAACGGGAGCCCTACAATGAGCAGTTCTTC
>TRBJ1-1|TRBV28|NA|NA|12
CASSPRQTEAFF
TGTGCCAGCAGTCCCCGACAGACTGAAGCTTTCTTT
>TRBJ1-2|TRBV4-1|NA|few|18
CASSQAGRKGPTNYGYTF
TGCGCCAGCAGCCAAGCTGGTAGAAAGGGGCCGACTAACTATGGCTACACCTTC
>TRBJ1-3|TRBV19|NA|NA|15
CATLVSRVSGNTIYF
TGTGCCACCTTAGTCTCGAGGGTGTCTGGAAACACCATATATTTT
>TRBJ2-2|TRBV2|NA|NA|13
CASRERFTGELFF
TGTGCCAGCAGAGAACGGTTCACCGGGGAGCTGTTTTTT
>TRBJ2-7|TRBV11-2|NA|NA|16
CASSLGTLNWGYEQYF
TGTGCCAGCAGCCTCGGGACTTTAAACTGGGGTTACGAGCAGTACTTC
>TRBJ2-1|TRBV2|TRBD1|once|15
CASSQDRVTYNEQFF
TGTGCCAGCAGCCAGGACAGGGTGACCTACAATGAGCAGTTCTTC
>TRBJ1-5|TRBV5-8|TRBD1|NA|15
CASSLAVGQNQPQHF
TGTGCCAGCAGCTTGGCCGTGGGACAGAATCAGCCCCAGCATTTT
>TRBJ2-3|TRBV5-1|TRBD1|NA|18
CASSLGPDRVGGTDTQYF
TGCGCCAGCAGCTTAGGACCGGACAGGGTGGGGGGCACAGATACGCAGTATTTT